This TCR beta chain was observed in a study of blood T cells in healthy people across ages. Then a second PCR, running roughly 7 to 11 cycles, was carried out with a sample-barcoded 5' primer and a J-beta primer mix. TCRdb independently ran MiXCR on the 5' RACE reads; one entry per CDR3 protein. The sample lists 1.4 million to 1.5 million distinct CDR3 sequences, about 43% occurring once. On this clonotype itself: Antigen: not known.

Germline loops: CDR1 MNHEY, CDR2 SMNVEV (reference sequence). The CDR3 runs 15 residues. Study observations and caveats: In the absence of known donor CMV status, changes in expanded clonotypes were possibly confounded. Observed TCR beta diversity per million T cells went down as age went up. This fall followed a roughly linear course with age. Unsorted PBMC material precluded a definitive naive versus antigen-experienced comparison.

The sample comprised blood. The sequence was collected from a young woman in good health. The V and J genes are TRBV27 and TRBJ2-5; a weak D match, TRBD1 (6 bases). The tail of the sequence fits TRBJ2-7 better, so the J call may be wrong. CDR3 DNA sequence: TGTGCCAGCAGTCCCAGACAGGTCCCGGCCTACGAGCAGTACTTC. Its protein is CASSPRQVPAYEQYF.